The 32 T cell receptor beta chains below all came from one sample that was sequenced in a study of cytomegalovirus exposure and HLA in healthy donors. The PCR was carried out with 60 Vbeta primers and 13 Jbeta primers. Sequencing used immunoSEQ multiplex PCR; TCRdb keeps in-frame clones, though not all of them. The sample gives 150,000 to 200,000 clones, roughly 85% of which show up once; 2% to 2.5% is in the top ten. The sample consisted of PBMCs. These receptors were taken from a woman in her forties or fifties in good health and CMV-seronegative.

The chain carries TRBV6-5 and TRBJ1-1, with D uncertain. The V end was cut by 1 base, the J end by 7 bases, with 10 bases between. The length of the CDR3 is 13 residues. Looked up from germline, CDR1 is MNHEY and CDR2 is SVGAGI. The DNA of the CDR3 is TGTGCCAGCAGTTACTGGGAGGGAGGTGAAGCTTTCTTT. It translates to CASSYWEGGEAFF.

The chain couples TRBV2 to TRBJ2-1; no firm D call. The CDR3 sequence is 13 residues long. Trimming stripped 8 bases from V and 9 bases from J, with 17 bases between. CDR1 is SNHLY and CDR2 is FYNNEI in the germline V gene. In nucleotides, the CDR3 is TGTGCCAGCCAACCTTGGCTCACAATTGAGCAGTTCTTC. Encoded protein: CASQPWLTIEQFF.

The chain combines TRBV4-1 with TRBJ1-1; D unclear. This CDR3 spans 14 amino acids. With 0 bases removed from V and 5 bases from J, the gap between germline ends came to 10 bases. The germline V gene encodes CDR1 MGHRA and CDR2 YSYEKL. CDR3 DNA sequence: TGCGCCAGCAGCCAAGAACGGGGTACGACTGAAGCTTTCTTT. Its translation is CASSQERGTTEAFF.

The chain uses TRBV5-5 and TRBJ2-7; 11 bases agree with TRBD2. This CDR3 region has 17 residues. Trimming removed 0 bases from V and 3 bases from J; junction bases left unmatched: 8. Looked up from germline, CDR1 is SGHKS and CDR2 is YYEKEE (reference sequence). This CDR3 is CASSLVSGRALGYEQYF. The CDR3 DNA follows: TGTGCCAGCAGCTTGGTTAGCGGGAGGGCCCTCGGCTACGAGCAGTACTTC.

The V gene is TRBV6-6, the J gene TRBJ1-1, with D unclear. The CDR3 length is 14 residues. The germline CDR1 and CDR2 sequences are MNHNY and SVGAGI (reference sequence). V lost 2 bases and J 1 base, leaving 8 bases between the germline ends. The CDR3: CASSYGLGNTEAFF. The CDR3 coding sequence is TGTGCCAGCAGTTACGGACTCGGGAACACTGAAGCTTTCTTT.

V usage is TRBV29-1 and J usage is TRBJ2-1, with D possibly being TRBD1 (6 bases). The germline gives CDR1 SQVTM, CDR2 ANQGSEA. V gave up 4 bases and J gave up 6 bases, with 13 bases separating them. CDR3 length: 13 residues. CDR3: CSVATGPVNEQFF. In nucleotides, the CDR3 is TGCAGCGTTGCGACAGGTCCGGTCAATGAGCAGTTCTTC.

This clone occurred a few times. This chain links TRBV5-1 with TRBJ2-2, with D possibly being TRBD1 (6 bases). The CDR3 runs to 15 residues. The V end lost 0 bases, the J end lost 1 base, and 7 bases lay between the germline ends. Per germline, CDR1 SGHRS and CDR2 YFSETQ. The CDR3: CASSLGGQNTGELFF. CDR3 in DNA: TGCGCCAGCAGCTTGGGGGGACAGAACACCGGGGAGCTGTTTTTT.

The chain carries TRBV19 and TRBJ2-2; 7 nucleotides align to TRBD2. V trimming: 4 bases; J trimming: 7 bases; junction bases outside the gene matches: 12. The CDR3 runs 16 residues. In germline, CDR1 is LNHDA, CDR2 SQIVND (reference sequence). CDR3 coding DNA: TGTGCCAGTAGTAGCCTGACACTAGCGTCGGGCGGGGAGCTGTTTTTT. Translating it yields CASSSLTLASGGELFF.

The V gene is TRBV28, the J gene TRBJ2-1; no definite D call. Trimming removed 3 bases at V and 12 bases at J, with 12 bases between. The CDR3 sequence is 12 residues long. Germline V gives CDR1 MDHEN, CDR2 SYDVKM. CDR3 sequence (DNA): TGTGCCAGCAGTTTGACTCCTTCGGGGCAGTTCTTC. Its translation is CASSLTPSGQFF. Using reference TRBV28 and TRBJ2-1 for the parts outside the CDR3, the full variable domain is DVKVTQSSRYLVKRTGEKVFLECVQDMDHENMFWYRQDPGLGLRLIYFSYDVKMKEKGDIPEGYSVSREKKERFSLILESASTNQTSMYLCASSLTPSGQFFGPGTRLTVL.

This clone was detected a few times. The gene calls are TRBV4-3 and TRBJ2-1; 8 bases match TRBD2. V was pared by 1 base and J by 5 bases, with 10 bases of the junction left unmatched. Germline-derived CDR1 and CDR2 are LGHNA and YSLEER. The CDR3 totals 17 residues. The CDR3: CASSQGGLERFHNEQFF. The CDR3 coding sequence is TGCGCCAGCAGCCAAGGGGGACTAGAAAGATTTCACAATGAGCAGTTCTTC.

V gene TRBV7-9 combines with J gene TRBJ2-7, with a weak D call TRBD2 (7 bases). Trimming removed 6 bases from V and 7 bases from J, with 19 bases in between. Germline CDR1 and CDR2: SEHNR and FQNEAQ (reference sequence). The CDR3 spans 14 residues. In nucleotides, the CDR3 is TGTGCCAGCAGACCTAAGGGGGGGGAACGGGAGCAGTACTTC. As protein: CASRPKGGEREQYF.

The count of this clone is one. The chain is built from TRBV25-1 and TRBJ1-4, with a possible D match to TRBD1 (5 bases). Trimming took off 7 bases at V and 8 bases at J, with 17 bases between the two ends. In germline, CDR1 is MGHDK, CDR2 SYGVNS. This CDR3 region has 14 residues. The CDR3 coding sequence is TGTGCCAGCATGGGGGGACTCCCGGGAGAAAAACTGTTTTTT. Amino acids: CASMGGLPGEKLFF.

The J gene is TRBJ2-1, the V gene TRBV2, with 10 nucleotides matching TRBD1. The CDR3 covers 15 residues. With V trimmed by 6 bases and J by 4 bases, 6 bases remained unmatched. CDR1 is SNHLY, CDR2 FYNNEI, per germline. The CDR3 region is CASRTGQGPYNEQFF. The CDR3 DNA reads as TGTGCCAGCAGAACGGGACAGGGGCCTTACAATGAGCAGTTCTTC.

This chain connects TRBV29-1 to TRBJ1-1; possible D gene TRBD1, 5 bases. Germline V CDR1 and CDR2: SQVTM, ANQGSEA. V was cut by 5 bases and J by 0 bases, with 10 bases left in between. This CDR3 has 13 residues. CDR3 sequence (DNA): TGCAGCGTTCAGGGTCGTTTGAACACTGAAGCTTTCTTT. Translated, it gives CSVQGRLNTEAFF. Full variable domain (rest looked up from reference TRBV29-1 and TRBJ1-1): SAVISQKPSRDICQRGTSLTIQCQVDSQVTMMFWYRQQPGQSLTLIATANQGSEATYESGFVIDKFPISRPNLTFSTLTVSNMSPEDSSIYLCSVQGRLNTEAFFGQGTRLTVV.

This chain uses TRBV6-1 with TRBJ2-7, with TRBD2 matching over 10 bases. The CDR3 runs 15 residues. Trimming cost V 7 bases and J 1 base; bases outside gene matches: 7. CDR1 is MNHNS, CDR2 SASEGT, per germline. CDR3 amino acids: CASKPGLARSYEQYF. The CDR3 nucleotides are TGTGCCAGCAAGCCGGGACTAGCGCGTTCCTACGAGCAGTACTTC.

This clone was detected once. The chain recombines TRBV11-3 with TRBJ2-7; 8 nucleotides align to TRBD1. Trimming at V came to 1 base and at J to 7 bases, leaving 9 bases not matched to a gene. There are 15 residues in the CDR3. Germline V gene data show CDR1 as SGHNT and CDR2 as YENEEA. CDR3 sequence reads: CASSLGAGGAFEQYF. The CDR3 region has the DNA TGTGCCAGCAGCTTAGGGGCAGGGGGCGCGTTTGAGCAGTACTTC.

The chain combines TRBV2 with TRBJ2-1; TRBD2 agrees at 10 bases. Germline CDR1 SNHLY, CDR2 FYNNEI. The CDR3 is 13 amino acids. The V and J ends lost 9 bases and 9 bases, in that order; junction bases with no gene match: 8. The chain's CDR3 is CASQREGRGEQFF. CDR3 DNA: TGTGCCAGTCAGCGGGAGGGCCGTGGTGAGCAGTTCTTC.

The CDR3 here is CASSGVVGGLLVSYEQYF. CDR3 sequence (DNA): TGTGCCAGCAGTGGAGTAGTAGGGGGTCTTTTGGTCTCCTACGAGCAGTACTTC. The rearrangement links TRBV2 to TRBJ2-7; possibly TRBD1 for D (6 bases). The ends were cut back, 4 bases at V and 0 bases at J, with 22 bases in the middle. CDR1 is SNHLY and CDR2 is FYNNEI in the germline V gene. The CDR3 length is 18 residues.

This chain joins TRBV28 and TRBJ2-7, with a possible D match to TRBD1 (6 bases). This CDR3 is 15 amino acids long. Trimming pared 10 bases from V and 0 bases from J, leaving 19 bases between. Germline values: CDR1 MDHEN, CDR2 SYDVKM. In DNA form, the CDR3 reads TGTGCCACCCGAAACAGGGCCTCGAGCTCCTACGAGCAGTACTTC. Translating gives CATRNRASSSYEQYF.

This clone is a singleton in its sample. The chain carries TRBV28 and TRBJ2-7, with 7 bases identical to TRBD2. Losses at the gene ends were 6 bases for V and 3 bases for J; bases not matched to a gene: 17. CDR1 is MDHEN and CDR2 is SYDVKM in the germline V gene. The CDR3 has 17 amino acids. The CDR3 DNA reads TGTGCCAGCAGCCCCCCCCGGACCTCGGGGGGTTTCTACGAGCAGTACTTC. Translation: CASSPPRTSGGFYEQYF.

Here the CDR3 reads CAIRKDRNTEAFF. The CDR3 DNA sequence: TGTGCCATCAGGAAGGACAGAAACACTGAAGCTTTCTTT. V and J are TRBV10-3 and TRBJ1-1, with a possible D match to TRBD1 (6 bases). The CDR3 totals 13 residues. Trimming removed 6 bases at V and 2 bases at J, with 10 bases between. The germline CDR1 and CDR2 sequences are ENHRY and SYGVKD.

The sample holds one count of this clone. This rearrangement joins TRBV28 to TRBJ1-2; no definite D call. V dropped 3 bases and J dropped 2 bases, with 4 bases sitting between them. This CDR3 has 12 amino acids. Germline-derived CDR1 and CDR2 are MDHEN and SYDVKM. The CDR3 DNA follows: TGTGCCAGCAGTTTCGTAAACTATGGCTACACCTTC. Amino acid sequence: CASSFVNYGYTF.

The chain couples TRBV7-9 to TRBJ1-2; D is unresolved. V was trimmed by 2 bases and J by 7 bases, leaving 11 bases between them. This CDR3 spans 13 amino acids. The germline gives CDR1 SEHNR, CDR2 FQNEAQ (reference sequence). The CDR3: CASSLMLGSGYTF. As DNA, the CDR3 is TGTGCCAGCAGCTTAATGCTAGGATCTGGCTACACCTTC.

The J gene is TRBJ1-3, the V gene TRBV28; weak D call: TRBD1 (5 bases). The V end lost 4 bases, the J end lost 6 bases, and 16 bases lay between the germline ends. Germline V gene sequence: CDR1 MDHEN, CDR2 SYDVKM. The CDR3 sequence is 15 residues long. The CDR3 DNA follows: TGTGCCAGCAGTTCTCTTGGGGCAGGGCAAAACACCATATATTTT. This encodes CASSSLGAGQNTIYF.

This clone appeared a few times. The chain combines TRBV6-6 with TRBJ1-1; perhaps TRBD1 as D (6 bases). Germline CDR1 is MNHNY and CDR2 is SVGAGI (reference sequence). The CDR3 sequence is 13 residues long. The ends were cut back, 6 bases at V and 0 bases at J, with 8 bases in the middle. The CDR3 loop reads CASRRGMNTEAFF. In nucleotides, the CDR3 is TGTGCCAGCAGGAGGGGGATGAACACTGAAGCTTTCTTT.

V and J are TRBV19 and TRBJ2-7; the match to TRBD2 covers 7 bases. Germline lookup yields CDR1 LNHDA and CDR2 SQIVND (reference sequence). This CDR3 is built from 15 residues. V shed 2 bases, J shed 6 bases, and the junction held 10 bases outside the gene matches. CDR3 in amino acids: CASSIRLAVPSEQYF. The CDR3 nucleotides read TGTGCCAGTAGTATACGTCTAGCGGTCCCCTCCGAGCAGTACTTC.

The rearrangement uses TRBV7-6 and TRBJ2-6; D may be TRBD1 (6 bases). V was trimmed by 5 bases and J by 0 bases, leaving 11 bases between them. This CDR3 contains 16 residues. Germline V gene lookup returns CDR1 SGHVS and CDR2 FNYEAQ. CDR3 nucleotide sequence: TGTGCCAGCAGCGTAACAGGGCTCTCTGGGGCCAACGTCCTGACTTTC. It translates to CASSVTGLSGANVLTF.

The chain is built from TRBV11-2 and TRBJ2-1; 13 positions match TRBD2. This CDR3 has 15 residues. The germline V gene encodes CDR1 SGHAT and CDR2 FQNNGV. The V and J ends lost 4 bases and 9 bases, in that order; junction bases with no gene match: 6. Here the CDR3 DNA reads TGTGCCAGCAGCTCCTCACTAGCGGGGGGGAGTGAGCAGTTCTTC. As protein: CASSSSLAGGSEQFF.

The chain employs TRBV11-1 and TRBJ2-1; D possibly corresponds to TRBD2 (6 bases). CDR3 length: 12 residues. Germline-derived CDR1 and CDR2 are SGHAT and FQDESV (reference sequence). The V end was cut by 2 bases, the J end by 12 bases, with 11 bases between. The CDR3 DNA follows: TGTGCCAGCAGCTTACCGGGAGTGAGGCAGTTCTTC. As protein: CASSLPGVRQFF.

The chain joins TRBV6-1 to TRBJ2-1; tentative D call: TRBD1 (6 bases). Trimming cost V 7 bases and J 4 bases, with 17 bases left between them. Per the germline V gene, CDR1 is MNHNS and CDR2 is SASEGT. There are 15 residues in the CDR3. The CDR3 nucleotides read TGTGCCAGCAAGACTACCGGGACATCTTACAATGAGCAGTTCTTC. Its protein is CASKTTGTSYNEQFF.

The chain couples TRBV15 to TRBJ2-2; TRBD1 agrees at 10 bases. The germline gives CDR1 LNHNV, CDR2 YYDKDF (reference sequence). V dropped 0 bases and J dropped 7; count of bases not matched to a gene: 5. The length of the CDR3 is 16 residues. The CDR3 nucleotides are TGTGCCACCAGCAGAGATGAGGGACAGGGGCACGGGGAGCTGTTTTTT. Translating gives CATSRDEGQGHGELFF.

This chain's CDR3 is CASSLVLMSGGRYEQYF. In DNA form, the CDR3 reads TGTGCCAGCAGCTTAGTTCTAATGTCGGGGGGGCGCTACGAGCAGTACTTC. The rearrangement joins TRBV11-2 to TRBJ2-5; TRBD2 matches at 8 bases. TRBJ2-7 matches the DNA end more closely, so the J call is doubtful. The CDR3 is made up of 17 amino acids. Looked up from germline, CDR1 is SGHAT and CDR2 is FQNNGV.